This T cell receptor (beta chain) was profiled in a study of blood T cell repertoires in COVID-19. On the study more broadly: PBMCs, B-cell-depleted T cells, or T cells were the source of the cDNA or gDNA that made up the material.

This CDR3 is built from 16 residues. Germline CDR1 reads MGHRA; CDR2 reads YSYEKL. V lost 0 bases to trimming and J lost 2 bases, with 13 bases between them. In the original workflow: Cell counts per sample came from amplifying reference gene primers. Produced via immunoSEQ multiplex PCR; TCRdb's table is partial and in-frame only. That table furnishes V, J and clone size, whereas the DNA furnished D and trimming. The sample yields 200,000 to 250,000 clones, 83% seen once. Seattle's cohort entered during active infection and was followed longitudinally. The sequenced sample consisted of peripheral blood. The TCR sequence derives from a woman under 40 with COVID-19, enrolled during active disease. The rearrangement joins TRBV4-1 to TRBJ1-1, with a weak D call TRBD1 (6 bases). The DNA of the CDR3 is TGCGCCAGCAGCCAAGACCCCAACAGGGCCAACACTGAAGCTTTCTTT. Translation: CASSQDPNRANTEAFF.